This record looks at one TCR beta chain sequence and its context. The entry originates in a study of blood T cell repertoires in COVID-19. Whole-study context: Donors in the United States, Italy and Spain gave samples during acute or convalescent COVID-19. T cells, B-cell-depleted T cells, or PBMCs supplied cDNA or gDNA.

Methods used by the authors: How many nucleated cells were present was estimated from reference gene primer amplification. Data came from immunoSEQ multiplex PCR; TCRdb stores just in-frame clones and leaves some out. D and trimming were read from the DNA, whereas the V and J calls and clone size are those reported in that table. Of roughly 100,000 clones listed, 87% are singletons. The material sequenced was peripheral blood. This TCR was sampled from a man aged 50-59 years in a cohort sampled during active COVID-19.

This CDR3 reads CASSYSRDSKGTEAFF. In nucleotides, the CDR3 is TGTGCCAGCAGTTACAGTCGGGACAGTAAGGGGACTGAAGCTTTCTTT. J is TRBJ1-1 and V is TRBV6-5, with 7 bases lining up with TRBD1. The CDR3 is made up of 16 amino acids. From germline, CDR1 is MNHEY and CDR2 SVGAGI. The ends lost 2 bases at V and 5 bases at J; junction bases unmatched: 11.